This TCR beta chain was sequenced for a study of shared clonotypes between healthy human individuals. The table came from immunoSEQ multiplex PCR; TCRdb's copy has only in-frame clones and leaves some out. The sample gives about 610,000 clones, about 96% of which show up once; roughly 0.1% is in the top ten. With regard to this clone: Its specificity is unknown.

Findings of the study overall: Generally, naive subsets came out with larger estimated richness than memory subsets. Having only a few donors restricted how much genetic and exposure-history diversity was captured. Unshared clonotypes carried lower generation probabilities than those common to all four donors.

Terminally differentiated effector memory CD45RA+ cells were excluded from the naive CD8 cells, which were CD45RO-negative and positively selected for CCR7. The sequencing input was naive CD8+ T cells sorted from blood. The TCR comes from a woman aged 25 to 39 in good health.

The CDR3 DNA reads as TGTGCCAGCAGTCTCGACAGGGGGCTGGATGGGGAGCTGTTTTTT. Translating it yields CASSLDRGLDGELFF. This chain uses TRBV28 with TRBJ2-2, with TRBD1 identical over 10 bases. The CDR3 is 15 amino acids. CDR1 is MDHEN, CDR2 SYDVKM, per germline. The trim removed 5 bases at V and 8 bases at J, leaving 8 bases unmatched.